What follows are 28 T cell receptor beta chains derived from one specimen sequenced in a study of blood T cells in healthy people across ages. Sample-barcoded 5' priming and a J-beta primer mix drove a second PCR of roughly 6 to 12 cycles. One entry per CDR3 protein, called by TCRdb with MiXCR from the 5' RACE reads. The sample contains more than 1.4 million distinct CDR3 sequences, approximately 42% of which appear only once. Sequencing was carried out using blood. The receptors come from a woman under 30 in good health.

A few counts support this clonotype. The chain couples TRBV20-1 to TRBJ2-5; weak D call: TRBD2 (6 bases). Germline V gene lookup returns CDR1 DFQATT and CDR2 SNEGSKA (reference sequence). Trimming removed 5 bases from V and 4 bases from J, with 8 bases in between. The CDR3 extends over 11 amino acids. CDR3 in DNA: TGCAGTGCTGACGGGAGAGAGACCCAGTACTTC. This encodes CSADGRETQYF.

This chain connects TRBV7-8 to TRBJ2-6; D gene ambiguous. The germline V gene encodes CDR1 SGHVS and CDR2 FQNEAQ. This CDR3 is built from 15 residues. Deletions cut 5 bases from V and 4 bases from J, with 12 bases between. The CDR3 DNA reads as TGTGCCAGCAGCCCACAGCTCTCGGGGGCCAACGTCCTGACTTTC. Residues: CASSPQLSGANVLTF.

A few counts support this clonotype. The V call is TRBV12-5, the J call TRBJ2-7; the D is unclear. Germline V gives CDR1 LGHNT, CDR2 FRNRAP. This CDR3 has 11 residues. V was shortened by 5 bases and J by 7 bases, with 9 bases between the two germline ends. The CDR3 DNA reads as TGTGCTAGTGGTGCCCCTTGGGAGCAGTACTTC. This codes for CASGAPWEQYF.

With respect to this clonotype: Given the absence of the conserved phenylalanine or tryptophan at the CDR3 end, a read error is likely. This chain links TRBV5-6 with TRBJ2-1; D ambiguous. CDR3 length: 13 residues. The V and J ends lost 6 bases and 1 base respectively, with 8 bases between them. Germline V gives CDR1 SGHDT, CDR2 YYEEEE. DNA of the CDR3: TGTGCCAGCACCCCTGGGTCCTACAATGAGCAGTTCCTC. This gives the protein CASTPGSYNEQFL.

The rearrangement uses TRBV6-2 or TRBV6-3 and TRBJ2-3; 10 bases agree with TRBD2. The CDR3 is 15 residues long. Germline lookup yields CDR1 MNHEY and CDR2 SVGEGT. V lost 7 bases to trimming and J lost 10 bases; unmatched junction nucleotides: 14. The CDR3 coding sequence is TGTGCCAGCACCCGAGGAGGGCTAGCGGGAGAGGCGCAGTATTTT. It yields the protein CASTRGGLAGEAQYF.

The genes are TRBV4-2 and TRBJ2-2; unclear D gene. CDR1 LGHNA and CDR2 YNFKEQ come from the germline V gene. V was pared by 0 bases and J by 4 bases, with 9 bases between. The CDR3 is 15 residues long. The CDR3 sequence: CASSQDPVSTGELFF. The DNA of the CDR3 is TGTGCCAGCAGCCAAGATCCAGTTAGCACCGGGGAGCTGTTTTTT.

The chain recombines TRBV6-1 with TRBJ2-7; D is uncertain. CDR1 MNHNS and CDR2 SASEGT come from the germline V gene. Trimming took 6 bases from V and 3 from J, leaving 12 bases between them. The CDR3 covers 13 residues. The CDR3 DNA is TGTGCCAGCAGAGAGGCACCCGACTACGAGCAGTACTTC. This sequence encodes CASREAPDYEQYF.

This clonotype has just one count. The chain recombines TRBV7-6 with TRBJ1-4; D perhaps matches TRBD1 (5 bases). This CDR3 has 15 residues. Germline CDR1 reads SGHVS; CDR2 reads FNYEAQ. Trimming removed 0 bases at V and 7 bases at J, with 12 bases between. The DNA for the CDR3 is TGTGCCAGCAGCTTAGCGCTGCAGGGACGTGAAAAACTGTTTTTT. It is translated as CASSLALQGREKLFF.

The table lists this clonotype with a few counts. The genes are TRBV12-3 or TRBV12-4 and TRBJ2-1; D ambiguous. The CDR3 spans 11 residues. V was pared by 11 bases and J by 6 bases, with 11 bases between. The CDR3 sequence: CASRSFNEQFF. The CDR3 DNA reads TGTGCCTCGAGGAGTTTCAATGAGCAGTTCTTC.

DNA of the CDR3: TGTGCCACCAGTGATTCCTCCCCGAGCTCCTACAATGAGCAGTTCTTC. Amino acids: CATSDSSPSSYNEQFF. The chain employs TRBV24-1 and TRBJ2-1; D unclear. CDR1 and CDR2 from the germline V gene are KGHDR and SFDVKD. Trimming removed 2 bases at V and 0 bases at J, with 10 bases between. The length of the CDR3 is 16 residues.

The chain couples TRBV28 to TRBJ2-3; D gene unclear. Deletions cut 5 bases from V and 2 bases from J, with 8 bases between. Germline-derived CDR1 and CDR2 are MDHEN and SYDVKM. This CDR3 spans 13 amino acids. The CDR3 here is CASSPRHTDTQYF. As DNA, the CDR3 is TGTGCCAGCAGTCCTCGTCACACAGATACGCAGTATTTT.

The sample holds one count of this clonotype. V and J are TRBV6-5 and TRBJ2-5; 7 nucleotides line up with TRBD1. Per germline, CDR1 MNHEY and CDR2 SVGAGI. The CDR3 covers 15 residues. The J segment lost 11 bases and the V segment lost 2 bases, leaving 14 bases of the junction unmatched. The CDR3 loop reads CASSYMRQGQGEQYF. In nucleotides, the CDR3 is TGTGCCAGCAGTTACATGAGACAGGGACAAGGGGAGCAGTACTTC.

This clonotype was seen more than once but under ten times. The V and J genes are TRBV10-3 and TRBJ1-6, with D uncertain. Trimming took off 0 bases at V and 7 bases at J, with 7 bases between the two ends. The CDR3 runs 14 residues. Germline-derived CDR1 and CDR2 are ENHRY and SYGVKD. CDR3: CAISESTINSPLHF. The DNA of the CDR3 is TGTGCCATCAGTGAGTCGACTATAAATTCACCCCTCCACTTT.

This clonotype was seen ten or more times. The rearrangement joins TRBV9 to TRBJ1-5; 7 bases line up with TRBD1. The CDR3 is made up of 14 amino acids. With V trimmed by 3 bases and J by 4 bases, 4 bases remained unmatched. CDR1 SGDLS and CDR2 YYNGEE come from the germline V gene. The CDR3 region is CASSAGTANQPQHF. The CDR3 region has the DNA TGTGCCAGCAGCGCCGGGACAGCAAATCAGCCCCAGCATTTT.

The rearrangement links TRBV12-3 or TRBV12-4 to TRBJ2-5, with 8 bases identical to TRBD1. With 4 bases clipped from V and 11 bases from J, the junction kept 18 bases outside the gene matches. The CDR3 consists of 16 residues. The CDR3 is CASSSPRDRISNEQYF. In DNA, the CDR3 is TGTGCCAGCAGTTCCCCGCGGGACAGGATATCTAATGAGCAGTACTTC.

V usage is TRBV11-2 and J usage is TRBJ2-1; no reliable D call. Germline CDR1 is SGHAT and CDR2 is FQNNGV. This CDR3 has 11 residues. V lost 6 bases and J lost 8, with 8 bases in between. This chain's CDR3 is CASSKVYEQFF. The CDR3 nucleotides are TGTGCCAGCAGTAAGGTTTATGAGCAGTTCTTC. Together with reference TRBV11-2 and TRBJ2-1, the CDR3 gives the full variable domain: EAGVAQSPRYKIIEKRQSVAFWCNPISGHATLYWYQQILGQGPKLLIQFQNNGVVDDSQLPKDRFSAERLKGVDSTLKIQPAKLEDSAVYLCASSKVYEQFFGPGTRLTVL.

The genes are TRBV6-5 and TRBJ1-2; perhaps TRBD1 as D (5 bases). The V gene's germline CDR1 is MNHEY and CDR2 SVGAGI. The germline V and J ends were trimmed by 2 bases and 6 bases, with 10 bases remaining between them. The CDR3 consists of 13 residues. This chain's CDR3 is CASSYDETDGYTF. The CDR3, as DNA: TGTGCCAGCAGTTACGATGAGACAGATGGCTACACCTTC.

This clonotype was detected a few times. The V call is TRBV5-1, the J call TRBJ1-6; 9 bases align to TRBD1. The V and J ends lost 0 bases and 9 bases, in that order; junction bases with no gene match: 4. Germline loops: CDR1 SGHRS, CDR2 YFSETQ. This CDR3 region has 15 residues. The CDR3 sequence: CASSLAGQGRSPLHF. The CDR3 DNA follows: TGCGCCAGCAGCTTGGCGGGACAGGGCCGTTCACCCCTCCACTTT.

The chain is built from TRBV28 and TRBJ2-3; 7 bases align to TRBD2. Germline trimming cut 8 bases from V and 2 bases from J; bases unmatched to any gene: 13. The CDR3 runs to 16 residues. CDR1 and CDR2 from the germline V gene are MDHEN and SYDVKM. The CDR3 reads CASAAAGSSFTDTQYF. In DNA form, the CDR3 reads TGTGCCAGCGCAGCAGCGGGGAGTTCTTTCACAGATACGCAGTATTTT.

The chain combines TRBV12-3 or TRBV12-4 with TRBJ2-1; D is undetermined. Trimming took 4 bases from V and 2 from J, leaving 15 bases between them. The CDR3 extends over 16 amino acids. CDR3 bases: TGTGCCAGCAGTTCCCTCGCCGGGTTTCCCTACAATGAGCAGTTCTTC. Encoded protein: CASSSLAGFPYNEQFF.

Turning to this clonotype: At one end, the junction sequence differs from germline, possibly due to a read error. V and J are TRBV4-1 and TRBJ2-3, with 10 bases identical to TRBD2. This CDR3 contains 22 residues. Germline V gene lookup returns CDR1 MGHRA and CDR2 YSYEKL. CDR3 nucleotides: TGCGCCAGCAGCCAAGATCTAATGGCTAGCGGGGGAACCCCCTATAGCACAGATACGCGGTATTTT. Encoded protein: CASSQDLMASGGTPYSTDTRYF.

This clonotype appeared once. The V and J genes are TRBV3-1 and TRBJ1-2; D remains unclear. In germline, CDR1 is LGHDT, CDR2 YNNKEL (reference sequence). The germline V and J ends were trimmed by 1 base and 0 bases, with 9 bases remaining between them. This CDR3 region has 15 residues. The CDR3 region is CASSQGSHPNYGYTF. Here the CDR3 DNA reads TGTGCCAGCAGCCAAGGGAGTCACCCTAACTATGGCTACACCTTC.

This chain uses TRBV6-6 with TRBJ2-7; maybe TRBD2 (5 bases). Trimming took off 2 bases at V and 3 bases at J, with 11 bases between the two ends. This CDR3 is 14 amino acids long. From germline, CDR1 is MNHNY and CDR2 SVGAGI (reference sequence). The CDR3 sequence is CASSYGVAGYEQYF. The CDR3 nucleotides read TGTGCCAGCAGTTACGGAGTGGCGGGCTACGAGCAGTACTTC.

This chain links TRBV6-2 or TRBV6-3 with TRBJ1-5; D uncertain. The V and J ends lost 2 bases and 1 base respectively, with 9 bases between them. The CDR3 covers 15 residues. Germline V lookup: CDR1 MNHEY, CDR2 SVGEGT. The CDR3 protein is CASSYAGSSNQPQHF. CDR3 bases: TGTGCCAGCAGTTACGCGGGCTCAAGCAATCAGCCCCAGCATTTT.

The chain combines TRBV20-1 with TRBJ1-2; D unclear. Trimming stripped 3 bases from V and 4 bases from J, with 18 bases between. The CDR3 contains 15 residues. CDR1 is DFQATT, CDR2 SNEGSKA, per germline (reference sequence). The chain's CDR3 is CSASSRGSGSYGYTF. The CDR3 nucleotides read TGCAGTGCTAGTTCACGTGGTTCTGGGAGCTATGGCTACACCTTC.

The chain couples TRBV12-3 or TRBV12-4 to TRBJ2-7, with D perhaps given as TRBD1 or TRBD2 (5 bases each). The CDR3 has 13 residues. V lost 6 bases to trimming and J lost 2 bases, with 11 bases between them. This CDR3 is CASRSGTPYEQYF. CDR3 DNA sequence: TGTGCCAGCAGGTCCGGGACCCCCTACGAGCAGTACTTC.

This clonotype was recorded at least ten times. The V call is TRBV20-1, the J call TRBJ2-7, with a tentative D call TRBD1 (5 bases). The germline V gene encodes CDR1 DFQATT and CDR2 SNEGSKA (reference sequence). Trimming removed 2 bases from V and 5 bases from J, with 7 bases in between. The CDR3 is made up of 11 amino acids. CDR3 nucleotide sequence: TGCAGTGCTAGACAGGGAAACGAGCAGTACTTC. It codes for CSARQGNEQYF.

The chain joins TRBV6-5 to TRBJ2-7, with D perhaps given as TRBD1 or TRBD2 (7 bases each). CDR3 length: 12 residues. Trimming left V 7 bases short and J 7 bases short, with 14 bases between. Germline lookup yields CDR1 MNHEY and CDR2 SVGAGI. The CDR3 protein is CASTQGGGEQYF. The CDR3 nucleotides read TGTGCCAGCACCCAGGGGGGAGGGGAGCAGTACTTC.